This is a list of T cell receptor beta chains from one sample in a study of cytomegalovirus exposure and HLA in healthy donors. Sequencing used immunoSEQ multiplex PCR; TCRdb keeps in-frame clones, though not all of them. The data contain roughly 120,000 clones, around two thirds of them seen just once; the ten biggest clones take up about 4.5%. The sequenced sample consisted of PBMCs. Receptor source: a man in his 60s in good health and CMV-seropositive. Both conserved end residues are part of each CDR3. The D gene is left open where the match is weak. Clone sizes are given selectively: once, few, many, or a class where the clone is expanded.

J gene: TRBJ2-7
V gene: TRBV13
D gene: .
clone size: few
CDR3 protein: CASSLGVRAYEQYF
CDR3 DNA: TGTGCCAGCAGCTTAGGTGTCAGGGCCTACGAGCAGTACTTC

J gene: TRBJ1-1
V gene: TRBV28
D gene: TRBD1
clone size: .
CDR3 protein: CASRDRGAFF
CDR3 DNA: TGTGCCAGCAGGGACAGGGGTGCTTTCTTT

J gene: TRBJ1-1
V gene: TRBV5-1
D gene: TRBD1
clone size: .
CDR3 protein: CASSGQGANTEAFF
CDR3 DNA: TGCGCCAGCAGCGGACAGGGGGCGAACACTGAAGCTTTCTTT

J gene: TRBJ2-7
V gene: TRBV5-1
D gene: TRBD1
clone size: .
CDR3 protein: CASSLQGSSYEQYF
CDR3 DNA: TGCGCCAGCAGCCTACAGGGGTCCTCCTACGAGCAGTACTTC

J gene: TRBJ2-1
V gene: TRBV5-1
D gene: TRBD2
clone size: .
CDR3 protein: CASSLGGNSYNEQFF
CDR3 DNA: TGCGCCAGCAGCCTCGGGGGGAACTCCTACAATGAGCAGTTCTTC

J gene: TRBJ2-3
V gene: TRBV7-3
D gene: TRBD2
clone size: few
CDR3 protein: CASSIGTSGEGDTQYF
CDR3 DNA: TGTGCCAGCAGCATAGGGACTAGCGGTGAAGGAGATACGCAGTATTTT

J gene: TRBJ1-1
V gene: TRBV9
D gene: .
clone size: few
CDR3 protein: CASSTGQGHTEAFF
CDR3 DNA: TGTGCCAGCAGCACTGGCCAGGGGCACACTGAAGCTTTCTTT

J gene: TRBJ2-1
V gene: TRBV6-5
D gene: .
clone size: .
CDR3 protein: CASSSPGYNEQFF
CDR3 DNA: TGTGCCAGCAGTTCCCCAGGGTACAATGAGCAGTTCTTC

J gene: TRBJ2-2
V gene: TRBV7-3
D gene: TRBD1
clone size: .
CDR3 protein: CASSLTGGPGELFF
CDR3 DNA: TGTGCCAGCAGCTTGACAGGGGGCCCCGGGGAGCTGTTTTTT

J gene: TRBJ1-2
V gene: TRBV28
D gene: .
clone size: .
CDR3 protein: CAINLGGENYGYTF
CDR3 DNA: TGTGCCATCAACCTTGGGGGCGAGAACTATGGCTACACCTTC

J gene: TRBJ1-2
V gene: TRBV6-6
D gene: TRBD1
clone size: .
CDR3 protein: CASSTTGDGYTF
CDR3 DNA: TGTGCCAGCAGTACGACAGGGGACGGCTACACCTTC

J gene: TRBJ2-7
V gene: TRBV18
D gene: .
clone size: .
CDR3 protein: CASSPSTGSTYEQYF
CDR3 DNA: TGTGCCAGCTCACCATCTACAGGGAGCACCTACGAGCAGTACTTC

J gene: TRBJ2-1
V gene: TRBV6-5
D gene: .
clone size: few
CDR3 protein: CASRQSSYNEQFF
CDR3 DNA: TGTGCCAGCAGACAGAGCTCCTACAATGAGCAGTTCTTC

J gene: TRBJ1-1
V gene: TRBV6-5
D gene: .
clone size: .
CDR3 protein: CASSPGAGRSTEAFF
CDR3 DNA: TGTGCCAGCAGCCCCGGGGCAGGGAGGAGCACTGAAGCTTTCTTT

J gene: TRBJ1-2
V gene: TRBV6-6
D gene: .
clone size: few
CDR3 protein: CASSDTGPYGYTF
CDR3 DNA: TGTGCCAGCAGTGACACAGGTCCCTATGGCTACACCTTC

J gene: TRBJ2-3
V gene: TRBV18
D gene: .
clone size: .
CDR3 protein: CASSTVPYTDTQYF
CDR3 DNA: TGTGCCAGCTCGACAGTTCCCTACACAGATACGCAGTATTTT

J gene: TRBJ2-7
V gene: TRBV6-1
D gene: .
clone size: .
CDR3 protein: CASSEVSPEQYF
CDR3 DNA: TGTGCCAGCAGTGAAGTTAGTCCCGAGCAGTACTTC